This T cell receptor beta chain was found in a study of blood T cell repertoires in COVID-19. For the study at large: Acute and convalescent COVID-19 samples came from the United States, Italy and Spain.

Authors' methods: Estimated nucleated cell counts came from reference gene primer amplification. TCRdb's table, derived via immunoSEQ multiplex PCR, lists solely in-frame clones and lacks some. The V and J calls and clone size come from that table; D and trimming were worked out from the DNA. The sample lists 150,000 to 200,000 clones; approximately 89% were seen once. Germline loops: CDR1 KGHSH, CDR2 LQKENI. Trimming shortened V by 9 bases and J by 2 bases, and 15 bases separated the two germline ends. The CDR3 spans 14 residues. The V and J genes are TRBV18 and TRBJ2-3; D unresolved. The TCR comes from a man between 65 and 85 years old with acute or convalescent COVID-19. The sequencing input was peripheral blood. In nucleotides, the CDR3 is TGTGCCAGTCAATCCACATACGCCACAGATACGCAGTATTTT. Amino acids: CASQSTYATDTQYF.